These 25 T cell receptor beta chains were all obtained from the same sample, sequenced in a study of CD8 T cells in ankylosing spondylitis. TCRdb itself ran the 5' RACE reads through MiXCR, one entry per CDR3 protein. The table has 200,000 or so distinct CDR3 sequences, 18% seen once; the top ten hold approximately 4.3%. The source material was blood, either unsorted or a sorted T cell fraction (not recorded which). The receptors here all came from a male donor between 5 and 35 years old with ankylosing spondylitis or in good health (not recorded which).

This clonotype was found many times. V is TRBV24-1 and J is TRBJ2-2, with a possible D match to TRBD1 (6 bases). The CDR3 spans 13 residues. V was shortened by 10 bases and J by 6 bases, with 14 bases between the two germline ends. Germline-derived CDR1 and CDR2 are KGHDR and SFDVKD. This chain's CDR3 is CATSRGSAGELFF. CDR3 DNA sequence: TGTGCCACTAGCAGGGGCTCGGCCGGGGAGCTGTTTTTT.

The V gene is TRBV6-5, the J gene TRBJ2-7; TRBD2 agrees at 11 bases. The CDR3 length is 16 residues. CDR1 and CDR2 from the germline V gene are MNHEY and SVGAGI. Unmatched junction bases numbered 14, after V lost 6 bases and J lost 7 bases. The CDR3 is CASSYRTSGWIEEQYV. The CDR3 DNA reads TGTGCCAGCAGCTATCGGACTAGCGGGTGGATTGAGGAGCAGTACGTC.

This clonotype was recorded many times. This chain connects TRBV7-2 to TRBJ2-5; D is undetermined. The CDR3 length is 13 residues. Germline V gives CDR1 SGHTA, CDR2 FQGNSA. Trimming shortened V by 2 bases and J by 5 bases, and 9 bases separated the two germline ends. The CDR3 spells CASSLRTSETQYF. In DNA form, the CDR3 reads TGTGCCAGCAGCTTAAGAACATCGGAGACCCAGTACTTC.

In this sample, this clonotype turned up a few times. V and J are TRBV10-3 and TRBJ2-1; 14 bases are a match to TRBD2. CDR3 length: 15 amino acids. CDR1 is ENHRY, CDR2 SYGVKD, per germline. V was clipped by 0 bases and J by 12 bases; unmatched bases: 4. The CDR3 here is CAISESPTSGGGQFF. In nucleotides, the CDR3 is TGTGCCATCAGTGAGTCACCGACTAGCGGGGGGGGGCAGTTCTTC.

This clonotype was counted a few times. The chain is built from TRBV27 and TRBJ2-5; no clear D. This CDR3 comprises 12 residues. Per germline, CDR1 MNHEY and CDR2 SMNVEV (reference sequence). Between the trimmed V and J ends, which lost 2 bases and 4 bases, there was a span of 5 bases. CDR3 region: CASSLDGETQYF. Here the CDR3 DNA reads TGTGCCAGCAGTTTAGATGGAGAGACCCAGTACTTC.

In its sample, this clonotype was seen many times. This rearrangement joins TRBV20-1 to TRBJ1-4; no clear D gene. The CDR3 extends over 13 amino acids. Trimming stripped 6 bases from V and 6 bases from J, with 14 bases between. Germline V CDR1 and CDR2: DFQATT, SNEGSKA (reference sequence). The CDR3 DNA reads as TGCAGTGCCGTTGCCCCACTTGATGAAAAACTGTTTTTT. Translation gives CSAVAPLDEKLFF.

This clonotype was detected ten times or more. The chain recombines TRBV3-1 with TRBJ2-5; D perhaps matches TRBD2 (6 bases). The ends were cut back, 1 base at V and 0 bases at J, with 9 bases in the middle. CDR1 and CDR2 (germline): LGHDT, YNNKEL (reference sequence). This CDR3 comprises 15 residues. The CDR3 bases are TGTGCCAGCAGCCAAGGGACTATCGACCAAGAGACCCAGTACTTC. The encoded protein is CASSQGTIDQETQYF.

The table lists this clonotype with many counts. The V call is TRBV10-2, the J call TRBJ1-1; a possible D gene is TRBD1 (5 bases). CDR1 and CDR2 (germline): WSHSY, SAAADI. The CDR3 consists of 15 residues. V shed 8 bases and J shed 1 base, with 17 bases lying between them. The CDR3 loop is CASVQGEGPNTEAFF. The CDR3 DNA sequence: TGCGCCAGCGTGCAGGGAGAGGGTCCGAACACTGAAGCTTTCTTT.

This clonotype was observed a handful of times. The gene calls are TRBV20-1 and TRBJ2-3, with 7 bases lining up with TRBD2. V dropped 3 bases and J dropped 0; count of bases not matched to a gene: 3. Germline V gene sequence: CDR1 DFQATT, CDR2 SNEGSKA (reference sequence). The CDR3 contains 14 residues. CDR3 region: CSASPGLSTDTQYF. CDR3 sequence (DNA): TGCAGTGCTAGTCCGGGACTAAGCACAGATACGCAGTATTTT.

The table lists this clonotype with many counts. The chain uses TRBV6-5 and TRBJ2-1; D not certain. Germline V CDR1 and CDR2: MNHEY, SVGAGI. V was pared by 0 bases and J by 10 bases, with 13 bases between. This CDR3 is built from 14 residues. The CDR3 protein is CASSYSTQSAEQFF. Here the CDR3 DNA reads TGTGCCAGCAGTTACTCGACCCAGTCGGCCGAGCAGTTCTTC.

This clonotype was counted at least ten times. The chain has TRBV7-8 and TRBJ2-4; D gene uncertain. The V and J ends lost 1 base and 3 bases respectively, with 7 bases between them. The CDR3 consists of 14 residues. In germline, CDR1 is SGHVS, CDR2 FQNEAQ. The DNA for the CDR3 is TGTGCCAGCAGCTTAGATTCTGACAAAAACATTCAGTACTTC. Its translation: CASSLDSDKNIQYF.

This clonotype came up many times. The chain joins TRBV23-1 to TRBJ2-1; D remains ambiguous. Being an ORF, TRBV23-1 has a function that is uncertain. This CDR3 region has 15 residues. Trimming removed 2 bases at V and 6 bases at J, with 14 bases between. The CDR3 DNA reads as TGCGCCAGCAGTCAAGCAGATCATGAGCGCAATGAGCAGTTCTTC. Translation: CASSQADHERNEQFF.

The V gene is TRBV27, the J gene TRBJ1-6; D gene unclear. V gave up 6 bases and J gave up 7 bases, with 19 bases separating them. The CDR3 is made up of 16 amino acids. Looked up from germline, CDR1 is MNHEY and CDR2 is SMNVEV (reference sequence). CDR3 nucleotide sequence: TGTGCCAGCAGATGGGTCGGACGGGCTGAAAATTCACCCCTCCACTTT. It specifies CASRWVGRAENSPLHF.

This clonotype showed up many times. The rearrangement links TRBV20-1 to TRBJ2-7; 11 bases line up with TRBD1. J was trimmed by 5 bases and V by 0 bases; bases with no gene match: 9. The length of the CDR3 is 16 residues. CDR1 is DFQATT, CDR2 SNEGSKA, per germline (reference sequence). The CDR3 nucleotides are TGCAGTGCTAGAGATCAGGACAGGGGGCCCCCCGACGAGCAGTACTTC. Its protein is CSARDQDRGPPDEQYF.

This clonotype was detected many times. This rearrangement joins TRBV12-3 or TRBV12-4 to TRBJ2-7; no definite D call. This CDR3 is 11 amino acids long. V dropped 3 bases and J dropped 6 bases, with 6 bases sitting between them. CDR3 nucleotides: TGTGCCAGCAGTTTGAAGTCCGAGCAGTACTTC. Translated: CASSLKSEQYF.

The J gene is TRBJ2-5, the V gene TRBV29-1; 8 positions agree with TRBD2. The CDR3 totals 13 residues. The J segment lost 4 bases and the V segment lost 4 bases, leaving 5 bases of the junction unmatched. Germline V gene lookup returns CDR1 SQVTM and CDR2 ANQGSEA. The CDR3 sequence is CSVGTLAGETQYF. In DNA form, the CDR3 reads TGCAGCGTTGGGACGCTAGCGGGAGAGACCCAGTACTTC.

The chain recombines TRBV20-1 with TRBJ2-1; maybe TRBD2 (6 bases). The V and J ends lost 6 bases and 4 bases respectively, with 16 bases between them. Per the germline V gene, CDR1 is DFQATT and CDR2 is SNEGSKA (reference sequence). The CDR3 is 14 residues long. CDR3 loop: CSAGRLDVYNEQFF. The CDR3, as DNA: TGCAGTGCAGGAAGACTAGATGTGTACAATGAGCAGTTCTTC.

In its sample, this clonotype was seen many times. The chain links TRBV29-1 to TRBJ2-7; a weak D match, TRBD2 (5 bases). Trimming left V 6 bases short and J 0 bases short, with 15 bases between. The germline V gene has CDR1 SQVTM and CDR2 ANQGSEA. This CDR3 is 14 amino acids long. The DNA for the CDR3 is TGCAGCGTGGATGGGCTCGGGGACTCCTACGAGCAGTACTTC. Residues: CSVDGLGDSYEQYF.

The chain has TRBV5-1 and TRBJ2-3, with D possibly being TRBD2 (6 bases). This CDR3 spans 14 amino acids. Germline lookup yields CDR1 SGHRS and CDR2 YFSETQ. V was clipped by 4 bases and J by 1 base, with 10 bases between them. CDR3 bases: TGCGCCAGCAGCGGAGGGGTGGGCACAGATACGCAGTATTTT. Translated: CASSGGVGTDTQYF.

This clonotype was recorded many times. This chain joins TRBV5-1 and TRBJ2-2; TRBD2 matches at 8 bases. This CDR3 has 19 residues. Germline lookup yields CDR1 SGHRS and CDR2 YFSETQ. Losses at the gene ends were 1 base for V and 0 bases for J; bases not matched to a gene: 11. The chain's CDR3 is CASSLIGAGAGANTGELFF. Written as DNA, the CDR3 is TGCGCCAGCAGCTTGATAGGGGCCGGAGCGGGAGCGAACACCGGGGAGCTGTTTTTT.

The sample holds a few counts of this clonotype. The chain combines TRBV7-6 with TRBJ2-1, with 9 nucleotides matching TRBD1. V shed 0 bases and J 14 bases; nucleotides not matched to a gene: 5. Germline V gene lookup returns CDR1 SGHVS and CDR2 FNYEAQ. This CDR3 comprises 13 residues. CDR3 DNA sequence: TGTGCCAGCAGCTTAGCGCCGGGACAGGGAAAGTTCTTC. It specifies CASSLAPGQGKFF.

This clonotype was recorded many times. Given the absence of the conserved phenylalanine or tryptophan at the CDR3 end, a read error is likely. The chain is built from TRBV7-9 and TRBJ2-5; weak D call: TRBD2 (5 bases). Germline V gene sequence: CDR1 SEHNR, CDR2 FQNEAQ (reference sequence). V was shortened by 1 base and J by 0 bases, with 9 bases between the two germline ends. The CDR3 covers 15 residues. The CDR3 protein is CASSLVEGYQETQYL. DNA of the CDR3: TGTGCCAGCAGCTTAGTTGAGGGCTACCAAGAGACCCAGTACCTC.

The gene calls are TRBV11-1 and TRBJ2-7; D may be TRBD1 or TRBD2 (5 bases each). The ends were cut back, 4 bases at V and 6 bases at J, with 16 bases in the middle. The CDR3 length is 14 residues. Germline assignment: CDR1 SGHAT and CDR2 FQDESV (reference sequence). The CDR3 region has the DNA TGTGCCAGCAGCTACACCGGGACGACTACCGAGCAGTACTTC. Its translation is CASSYTGTTTEQYF.

The DNA of the CDR3 is TGCGCCAGCAGCCAAGATTTAAAGGGGGCCAATGAGCAGTTCTTC. Translation gives CASSQDLKGANEQFF. The chain links TRBV4-3 to TRBJ2-1; 7 bases map to TRBD1. The CDR3 covers 15 residues. The V segment lost 0 bases and the J segment 6 bases; nucleotides outside the gene matches: 5. Germline V gene data show CDR1 as LGHNA and CDR2 as YSLEER.

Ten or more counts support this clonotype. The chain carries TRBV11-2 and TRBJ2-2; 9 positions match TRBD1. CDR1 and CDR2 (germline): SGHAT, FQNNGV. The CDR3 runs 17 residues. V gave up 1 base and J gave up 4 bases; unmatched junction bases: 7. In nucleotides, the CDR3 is TGTGCCAGCAGCTTAGGGGTGGGACAGGGCGTCACCGGGGAGCTGTTTTTT. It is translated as CASSLGVGQGVTGELFF.